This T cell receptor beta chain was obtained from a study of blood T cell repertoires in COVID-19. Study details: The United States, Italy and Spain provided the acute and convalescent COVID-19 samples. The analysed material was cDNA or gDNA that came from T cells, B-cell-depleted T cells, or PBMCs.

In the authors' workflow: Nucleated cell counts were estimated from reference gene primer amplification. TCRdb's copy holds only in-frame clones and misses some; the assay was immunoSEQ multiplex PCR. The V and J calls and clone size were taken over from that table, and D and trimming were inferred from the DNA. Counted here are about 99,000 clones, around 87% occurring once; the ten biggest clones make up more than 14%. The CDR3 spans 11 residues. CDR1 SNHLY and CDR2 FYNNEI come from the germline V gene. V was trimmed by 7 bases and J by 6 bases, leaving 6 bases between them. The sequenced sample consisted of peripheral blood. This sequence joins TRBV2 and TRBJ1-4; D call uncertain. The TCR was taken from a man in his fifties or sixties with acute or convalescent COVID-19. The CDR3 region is CASTRDEKLFF. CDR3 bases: TGTGCCAGCACGAGGGATGAAAAACTGTTTTTT.